The 22 T cell receptor beta chains reported below all come from one sample, sequenced in a study of cytomegalovirus exposure and HLA in healthy donors. The PCR ran on 60 Vbeta and 13 Jbeta primers. TCRdb's table, derived via immunoSEQ multiplex PCR, lists solely in-frame clones and lacks some. The sample yields nearly 100,000 clones, roughly three quarters seen once. Sequenced input: PBMCs. The receptors come from a woman aged 55-69 years in good health and CMV-seropositive.

This clone has only a few counts. The V gene is TRBV14, the J gene TRBJ2-5; a possible D gene is TRBD2 (6 bases). The CDR3 loop spans 16 amino acids. Germline CDR1 SGHDN, CDR2 FVKESK. Deletions cut 3 bases from V and 5 bases from J, with 19 bases between. The chain's CDR3 is CASSQDGGTTRETQYF. DNA for the CDR3: TGTGCCAGCAGCCAGGATGGCGGGACCACACGGGAGACCCAGTACTTC.

V and J are TRBV28 and TRBJ2-1; weak D call: TRBD1 (6 bases). V was pared by 2 bases and J by 0 bases, with 8 bases between. CDR1 is MDHEN and CDR2 is SYDVKM in the germline V gene. The length of the CDR3 is 15 residues. DNA of the CDR3: TGTGCCAGCAGTTTACAGGGGAGCTCCTACAATGAGCAGTTCTTC. Amino acid sequence: CASSLQGSSYNEQFF.

This clone was observed a few times. V gene TRBV11-3 combines with J gene TRBJ2-2, with 7 nucleotides matching TRBD2. J gave up 5 bases and V 3 bases, and 0 bases lay outside the gene matches. Germline V CDR1 and CDR2: SGHNT, YENEEA. The CDR3 spans 13 residues. This chain's CDR3 is CASSLGGTGELFF. The CDR3 DNA reads TGTGCCAGCAGCTTGGGGGGGACCGGGGAGCTGTTTTTT.

This chain joins TRBV25-1 and TRBJ1-1, with a weak D call TRBD1 (6 bases). Germline values: CDR1 MGHDK, CDR2 SYGVNS. The CDR3 contains 15 residues. V was pared by 6 bases and J by 0 bases, with 14 bases between. CDR3 protein: CASRGQTIMNTEAFF. Written as DNA, the CDR3 is TGTGCCAGCAGAGGACAGACGATCATGAACACTGAAGCTTTCTTT. The whole variable domain, remainder taken from reference TRBV25-1 and TRBJ1-1, is EADIYQTPRYLVIGTGKKITLECSQTMGHDKMYWYQQDPGMELHLIHYSYGVNSTEKGDLSSESTVSRIRTEHFPLTLESARPSHTSQYLCASRGQTIMNTEAFFGQGTRLTVV.

This clone was detected only a few times. The rearrangement joins TRBV4-1 to TRBJ1-4, with a tentative D call TRBD1 (5 bases). Germline lookup yields CDR1 MGHRA and CDR2 YSYEKL. CDR3 length equals 15 residues. Deletions cut 4 bases from V and 5 bases from J, with 14 bases between. CDR3 in amino acids: CASSPLQDYNEKLFF. In DNA form, the CDR3 reads TGCGCCAGCAGCCCCTTACAGGATTACAATGAAAAACTGTTTTTT.

This sequence joins TRBV25-1 and TRBJ2-2; D remains unclear. CDR1 and CDR2 from the germline V gene are MGHDK and SYGVNS. Trimming cost V 6 bases and J 2 bases, with 7 bases left between them. The CDR3 has 13 amino acids. For the CDR3, the DNA is TGTGCCAGCAGGACACCTAACACCGGGGAGCTGTTTTTT. This codes for CASRTPNTGELFF.

The V and J genes are TRBV13 and TRBJ1-1; D is unresolved. This CDR3 region has 16 residues. The V and J ends lost 4 bases and 0 bases respectively, with 15 bases between them. The V gene's germline CDR1 is PRHDT and CDR2 FYEKMQ (reference sequence). The CDR3 sequence is CASSYPSGQMNTEAFF. The DNA for the CDR3 is TGTGCCAGCAGCTATCCGAGCGGGCAGATGAACACTGAAGCTTTCTTT.

The chain carries TRBV10-2 and TRBJ2-1; 7 bases are a match to TRBD2. Germline assignment: CDR1 WSHSY and CDR2 SAAADI. The CDR3 runs to 16 residues. J gave up 1 base and V 1 base, and 4 bases lay outside the gene matches. CDR3 region: CASSELSGVSYNEQFF. CDR3 nucleotide sequence: TGCGCCAGCAGTGAGTTGAGCGGGGTATCCTACAATGAGCAGTTCTTC.

In nucleotides, the CDR3 is TGTGCCAGCAGCTTACGTAGCGCTCCCTACGAGCAGTACTTC. Translation: CASSLRSAPYEQYF. This chain connects TRBV7-6 to TRBJ2-7, with a tentative D call TRBD2 (5 bases). The V end lost 2 bases, the J end lost 2 bases, and 10 bases lay between the germline ends. Germline V CDR1 and CDR2: SGHVS, FNYEAQ. The CDR3 length is 14 residues.

The chain recombines TRBV6-5 with TRBJ2-2, with D tentatively TRBD1 (5 bases). This CDR3 has 11 residues. The germline V and J ends were trimmed by 6 bases and 8 bases, with 7 bases remaining between them. CDR1 and CDR2 (germline): MNHEY, SVGAGI. The CDR3 DNA reads as TGTGCCAGCAGCTCAGGGGGGGAGCTGTTTTTT. Its protein is CASSSGGELFF.

The chain combines TRBV27 with TRBJ1-1, with 7 bases aligning to TRBD1. Germline CDR1 MNHEY, CDR2 SMNVEV (reference sequence). The CDR3 spans 15 residues. J was trimmed by 4 bases and V by 7 bases; bases with no gene match: 12. Written as DNA, the CDR3 is TGTGCCAGCAAATATCAACCCAGGGGGAGCACTGAAGCTTTCTTT. Its translation is CASKYQPRGSTEAFF.

On this clone itself: Within the sample, other DNA sequences also encode this same CDR3. This rearrangement joins TRBV27 to TRBJ2-1; 8 bases are a match to TRBD2. This CDR3 has 13 residues. Germline V lookup: CDR1 MNHEY, CDR2 SMNVEV (reference sequence). V lost 3 bases to trimming and J lost 7 bases; unmatched junction nucleotides: 2. For the CDR3, the DNA is TGTGCCAGCAGTTTCAGCGGGAGTAATGAGCAGTTCTTC. Its protein is CASSFSGSNEQFF.

Here the CDR3 reads CASSLGQNTEAFF. The CDR3 DNA reads TGTGCCAGCAGCCTCGGTCAGAACACTGAAGCTTTCTTT. The chain carries TRBV11-2 and TRBJ1-1; D gene ambiguous. This CDR3 contains 13 residues. V dropped 5 bases and J dropped 1 base, with 8 bases sitting between them. Germline CDR1 reads SGHAT; CDR2 reads FQNNGV.

The chain links TRBV6-1 to TRBJ1-4; D perhaps matches TRBD1 (5 bases). CDR1 and CDR2 from the germline V gene are MNHNS and SASEGT. This CDR3 is built from 15 residues. V lost 5 bases and J lost 3, with 13 bases in between. The CDR3 loop is CASSLGGTANEKLFF. For the CDR3, the DNA is TGTGCCAGCAGTCTCGGGGGAACGGCTAATGAAAAACTGTTTTTT.

V is TRBV29-1 and J is TRBJ2-5, with 8 bases aligning to TRBD2. The J call could be wrong; TRBJ2-7 is a better fit for the DNA end. The CDR3 is 12 amino acids. Germline V CDR1 and CDR2: SQVTM, ANQGSEA. The CDR3: CSVDRSGGEQYF. The CDR3, as DNA: TGCAGCGTCGACAGAAGCGGGGGCGAGCAGTACTTC.

The chain employs TRBV2 and TRBJ1-2, with D perhaps TRBD1 (5 bases). The length of the CDR3 is 15 residues. Trimming pared 4 bases from V and 1 base from J, leaving 13 bases between. Germline CDR1 SNHLY, CDR2 FYNNEI. CDR3 protein: CASSAPGDVNYGYTF. The CDR3 DNA follows: TGTGCCAGCAGTGCCCCGGGGGATGTTAACTATGGCTACACCTTC.

This chain joins TRBV4-2 and TRBJ1-2; tentatively, D is TRBD1 (5 bases). Trimming left V 3 bases short and J 6 bases short, with 23 bases between. The CDR3 length is 17 residues. Per germline, CDR1 LGHNA and CDR2 YNFKEQ. This CDR3 reads CASSQSPGGRQGDGYTF. Here the CDR3 DNA reads TGTGCCAGCAGCCAGAGTCCGGGTGGGCGACAAGGGGATGGCTACACCTTC.

This clone was counted once. The V gene is TRBV20-1, the J gene TRBJ1-1; tentatively, D is TRBD1 (6 bases). This CDR3 has 11 amino acids. Between the trimmed V and J ends, which lost 6 bases and 4 bases, there was a span of 9 bases. The germline V gene encodes CDR1 DFQATT and CDR2 SNEGSKA (reference sequence). CDR3 loop: CSAKQGTEAFF. CDR3 in DNA: TGCAGTGCCAAACAGGGCACTGAAGCTTTCTTT.

The J gene is TRBJ1-1, the V gene TRBV15; 7 nucleotides line up with TRBD1. The CDR3 spans 14 residues. The germline gives CDR1 LNHNV, CDR2 YYDKDF (reference sequence). The V segment lost 5 bases and the J segment 3 bases; nucleotides outside the gene matches: 6. The CDR3 DNA reads TGTGCCACCAGCTTGGGCAGGGGGTACACTGAAGCTTTCTTT. It yields the protein CATSLGRGYTEAFF. Drawing the rest from reference TRBV15 and TRBJ1-1, the complete variable domain is DAMVIQNPRYQVTQFGKPVTLSCSQTLNHNVMYWYQQKSSQAPKLLFHYYDKDFNNEADTPDNFQSRRPNTSFCFLDIRSPGLGDTAMYLCATSLGRGYTEAFFGQGTRLTVV.

The V and J genes are TRBV29-1 and TRBJ2-3; 9 positions agree with TRBD2. Germline V gives CDR1 SQVTM, CDR2 ANQGSEA. The CDR3 sequence is 13 residues long. Germline trimming cut 8 bases from V and 7 bases from J; bases unmatched to any gene: 10. CDR3: CSLFGGRANTQYF. The CDR3 DNA reads TGCAGCCTTTTCGGCGGGAGGGCGAATACGCAGTATTTT.

The rearrangement links TRBV19 to TRBJ1-2; D is unresolved. This CDR3 spans 16 amino acids. Deletions cut 1 base from V and 6 bases from J, with 18 bases between. From germline, CDR1 is LNHDA and CDR2 SQIVND (reference sequence). CDR3 DNA sequence: TGTGCCAGTAGTATAGCGGGTCTCGGGAAATTGAATGGCTACACCTTC. It specifies CASSIAGLGKLNGYTF.

This clone has only one observation. The V call is TRBV28, the J call TRBJ2-3, with TRBD2 matching 13 bases. J gave up 0 bases and V 6 bases, and 6 bases lay outside the gene matches. The CDR3 has 17 residues. The V gene's germline CDR1 is MDHEN and CDR2 SYDVKM. Written as DNA, the CDR3 is TGTGCCAGCAGGGGACTAGCGGGAAGATCTAGCACAGATACGCAGTATTTT. Protein sequence: CASRGLAGRSSTDTQYF.